This entry is about one T cell receptor (beta chain). Germline CDR1 and CDR2: LNHDA and SQIVND (reference sequence). This CDR3 has 18 residues. J gave up 5 bases and V 5 bases, and 19 bases lay outside the gene matches. This specimen belongs to a study of OX40 agonist ivuxolimab in advanced cancers. TCRdb keeps only in-frame clones here, not all; method: immunoSEQ multiplex PCR. The sample records some 30,000 clones, roughly 87% being singletons. The sequenced sample was CD4+ or CD8+ T cells sorted from blood, obtained in a trial of the OX40 agonist ivuxolimab. This sequence originates from an adult with an advanced solid tumor such as melanoma, head and neck, liver or kidney cancer. The genes are TRBV19 and TRBJ2-3, with 7 bases aligning to TRBD1. CDR3 sequence (DNA): TGTGCCAGTAGTCCTTATGGAATAAGAGACAGGGATCGAGATACGCAGTATTTT. Residues: CASSPYGIRDRDRDTQYF.